This is a list of T cell receptor beta chains from one sample in a study of T-cell reconstitution after alpha-beta-depleted transplantation in children. TCRdb re-derived calls from the PCR reads in MiXCR, one entry per CDR3 protein. The sample shows about a million distinct CDR3 sequences, around 30% of them seen only once. The source was PBMCs, mostly from graft donor cells, collected 360 days after TCRalphabeta/CD19-depleted stem cell transplant. Receptor source: a boy under three years old who had a stem cell transplant for SCID, so the T cells may come from the graft donor. The CDR3 runs from the conserved cysteine through the conserved F or W. Fields, in order: V gene, D gene, clone size, J gene, CDR3 DNA, CDR3 protein. The D gene is left open where the match is weak. Clone size, where shown, is once, few, many, or a class for clones that have expanded.

TRBV5-1	NA	few	TRBJ2-6	TGCGCCAGCAGGGAGGGACAGAGGTTCTCTGGGGCCAACGTCCTGACTTTC	CASREGQRFSGANVLTF
TRBV15	NA	NA	TRBJ1-1	TGTGCCACCAGCAGGGACAGAGAACCCATGAACACTGAAGCTTTCTTT	CATSRDREPMNTEAFF
TRBV11-2	NA	NA	TRBJ2-7	TGTGCCAGCAGCTTAGGTTTGATGAGGGACGCAACCTACGAGCAGTACTTC	CASSLGLMRDATYEQYF
TRBV20-1	NA	NA	TRBJ1-1	TGCAGTGCTAGAGAGGGCAGGCATACTGAAGCTTTCTTT	CSAREGRHTEAFF
TRBV3-1	NA	NA	TRBJ2-1	TGTGCCAGCGGCTCTCCACTCTACAATGAGCAGTTCTTC	CASGSPLYNEQFF
TRBV29-1	NA	NA	TRBJ2-1	TGCAGCGCTGGGAGGGGACAGTTTTACAATGAGCAGTTCTTC	CSAGRGQFYNEQFF
TRBV7-3	NA	few	TRBJ2-3	TGTGCCAGCAGCTTAAGGGTCGGGAGGCGGGGGCTCCCCACAGATACGCAGTATTTT	CASSLRVGRRGLPTDTQYF
TRBV3-1	TRBD1	few	TRBJ2-1	TGTGCCAGCAGCCTCTCAACCGGGACAGGGGGTTTTAATGAGCAGTTCTTC	CASSLSTGTGGFNEQFF
TRBV7-9	NA	NA	TRBJ1-1	TGTGCCAGCAGCCCTGGCCTGGGGAACACTGAAGCTTTCTTT	CASSPGLGNTEAFF
TRBV12-3/TRBV12-4	NA	NA	TRBJ1-2	TGTGCCAGCAGTTTATGGTATACTAGCTATGGCTACACCTTC	CASSLWYTSYGYTF
TRBV2	TRBD2	NA	TRBJ2-1	TGTGCCAGCAGTGATTCTAGCGGGGCATGGCAGTTCTTC	CASSDSSGAWQFF
TRBV30	NA	few	TRBJ1-3	TGTGCCTGGACAACGGCAGACACCATATATTTT	CAWTTADTIYF
TRBV20-1	NA	NA	TRBJ1-1	TGCAGTGCTCGACGACCAGGGATATGGGACACTGAAGCTTTCTTT	CSARRPGIWDTEAFF
TRBV4-2	NA	few	TRBJ2-7	TGTGCCAGCAGCCAGACGGACACGCCGTACGAGCAGTACTTC	CASSQTDTPYEQYF
TRBV4-1	TRBD1	few	TRBJ2-5	TGCGCCAGCAGCCAGGTTGTGTTTTTCGACAGGGCAGAGACCCAGTACTTC	CASSQVVFFDRAETQYF
TRBV5-1	NA	once	TRBJ2-1	TGCGCCAGCAGCCTCGGCCCCGGGGCGCTGGGATACAATGAGCAGTTCTTC	CASSLGPGALGYNEQFF
TRBV9	NA	few	TRBJ2-2	TGTGCCAGCAGCGTTTTAGGGGTCCCCAACACCGGGGAGCTGTTTTTT	CASSVLGVPNTGELFF
TRBV12-3/TRBV12-4	NA	NA	TRBJ1-5	TGTGCCAGCAGTTTTTGGGCAGGGGCCCAGCATTTT	CASSFWAGAQHF
TRBV27	NA	NA	TRBJ2-5	TGTGCCACCCGCACCAGGGGGGGGGCGGGACAAGAGACCCAGTACTTC	CATRTRGGAGQETQYF
TRBV4-1	TRBD2	few	TRBJ2-2	TGCGCCAGCAGCCCCACTCCGGGACTAGCGGAGAACACCGGGGAGCTGTTTTTT	CASSPTPGLAENTGELFF
TRBV18	NA	NA	TRBJ2-5	TGTGCCAGCTCGCCCTCTAGCTCTGGAGGGACCCAGTACTTC	CASSPSSSGGTQYF
TRBV28	NA	NA	TRBJ1-2	TGTGCCAGCAGTTTATTGGCAGAAGCTAACTATGGCTACACCTTC	CASSLLAEANYGYTF
TRBV5-1	TRBD2	NA	TRBJ2-1	TGCGCCAGCAGCCTTGGGACTAGTTTTCGCAATGAGCAGTTCTTC	CASSLGTSFRNEQFF
TRBV4-3	TRBD2	many	TRBJ2-7	TGCGCCAGCAGCCAAGGCGGGGGGGGTTACGAGCAGTACTTC	CASSQGGGGYEQYF
TRBV29-1	TRBD1	NA	TRBJ1-2	TGCAGCTCAAGTCGAGGACAGGGAGGAGGCTACACCTTC	CSSSRGQGGGYTF
TRBV20-1	NA	NA	TRBJ1-5	TGCAGTGCTCCGGAAGGGCCTAGCAATCAGCCCCAGCATTTT	CSAPEGPSNQPQHF
TRBV10-3	NA	NA	TRBJ2-2	TGTGCCATCAGTGATATGATGCAGAACGGGGAGCTGTTTTTT	CAISDMMQNGELFF
TRBV18	NA	NA	TRBJ2-1	TGTGCCAGCTCACCACAGGCGACAGGCAACAATGAGCAGTTCTTC	CASSPQATGNNEQFF
TRBV12-3/TRBV12-4	NA	NA	TRBJ1-3	TGTGCCAGCAGCCGGACGGAGGCCTTACGTGGAAACACCATATATTTT	CASSRTEALRGNTIYF
TRBV6-1	TRBD2	few	TRBJ2-1	TGTGCCGCGGCCGCCGGACTAGATTACAATGAGCAGTTCTTC	CAAAAGLDYNEQFF
TRBV20-1	TRBD1	few	TRBJ2-1	TGCAGTCCAATGGGGGACAGGGATCTCAATGAGCAGTTCTTC	CSPMGDRDLNEQFF
TRBV4-1	TRBD1	NA	TRBJ1-4	TGCGCCAGCAGCCCGGGGGACAGGGATCATGAAAAACTGTTTTTT	CASSPGDRDHEKLFF
TRBV4-1	NA	NA	TRBJ1-3	TGCGCCAGCAGCGTACCGGGGTTCGGAAACACCATATATTTT	CASSVPGFGNTIYF
TRBV15	TRBD2	NA	TRBJ2-2	TGTGCCACCAGCAGGGGACTAGCGGGGGGGCTTATCGACACCGGGGAGCTGTTTTTT	CATSRGLAGGLIDTGELFF
TRBV29-1	NA	few	TRBJ2-7	TGCAGCGTTGAGGGGGCAGCTAGCGAGCAGTACTTC	CSVEGAASEQYF
TRBV12-3/TRBV12-4	TRBD2	few	TRBJ2-7	TGTGCCAGCAGGGTATCCGGGGGGTACGAGCAGTACTTC	CASRVSGGYEQYF
TRBV7-2	NA	many	TRBJ2-7	TGTGCCAGCAGCTTAGCGCCTAGTGCCTACGAGCAGTACTTC	CASSLAPSAYEQYF
TRBV12-3/TRBV12-4	NA	NA	TRBJ2-1	TGTGCCAGCAGATCAGGGTCCCGGTCCTACAATGAGCAGTTCTTC	CASRSGSRSYNEQFF
TRBV18	NA	few	TRBJ2-7	TGTGCCAGCTCACCTCTCGACGTAGGGGAGCAGTACTTC	CASSPLDVGEQYF
TRBV5-5	NA	NA	TRBJ2-6	TGTGCCAGCAGCTTTAGGGGCACCGGGGCCAACGTCCTGACTTTC	CASSFRGTGANVLTF
TRBV4-1	NA	NA	TRBJ2-7	TGCGCCAGCAGCCAAGTATATACGTTCTCCTACGAGCAGTACTTC	CASSQVYTFSYEQYF